This TCR beta chain is drawn from a study of CD8 T cells in ankylosing spondylitis. Study-wide points: A TCR beta motif made of eight highly homologous variants seemed typical of ankylosing spondylitis blood.

This clonotype was observed at least ten times. As yet, its antigen is unknown. CDR3 size: 16 residues. CDR1 is SGHRS and CDR2 is YFSETQ in the germline V gene. The V gene end was trimmed by 7 bases and the J gene end by 4 bases; junction bases not matched to a gene: 10. One entry per CDR3 protein results from TCRdb running MiXCR on the 5' RACE reads. The profile shows roughly 490,000 distinct CDR3 sequences, roughly 5.3% of them singletons. This rearrangement joins TRBV5-1 to TRBJ2-7; TRBD2 agrees at 14 bases. The sample taken for sequencing was blood, either unsorted or a sorted T cell fraction (not recorded which). This receptor was obtained from a male donor with ankylosing spondylitis. CDR3 sequence (DNA): TGCGCCAGCGTTTCCGGGACTAGCGGGAGTTTTTACGAGCAGTACTTC. This codes for CASVSGTSGSFYEQYF.